This TCR beta chain was profiled in a study of PD-1 blockade in classical Hodgkin lymphoma. Overall study findings and caveats: The origin of the repertoire differences remains undefined, with disease activity or prior therapy as possible causes. Anyone who began nivolumab under 1 year after ASCT was excluded. CD8+ TCR diversity did not rise significantly by C4D1, unlike CD4+.

Sample time point: cycle 4 day 1 (C4D1), after about 6 weeks of nivolumab. Following autologous stem cell transplantation, relapse occurred in every patient, and exposure to brentuximab vedotin varied. On this clone: Its antigen is undetermined.

The V gene lost 5 bases and the J gene lost 1 base, with 14 bases spanning the gap. The CDR3 has 15 amino acids. Germline V lookup: CDR1 SEHNR, CDR2 FQNEAQ (reference sequence). Profiling relied on immunoSEQ multiplex PCR, and the TCRdb table lists in-frame clones only, not all of them. Among around 60,000 clones listed, about 90% were seen once. V is TRBV7-9 and J is TRBJ1-1, with TRBD1 as a possible D gene (6 bases). The TCR comes from a human donor with classical Hodgkin lymphoma. Material: peripheral blood mononuclear cells (PBMCs), obtained before the fourth cycle of nivolumab. The CDR3 DNA reads as TGTGCCAGCAGCCCGAACAGGGCTCAGAACACTGAAGCTTTCTTT. Its translation is CASSPNRAQNTEAFF. Supplemented by reference TRBV7-9 and TRBJ1-1, the full variable domain reads DTGVSQNPRHKITKRGQNVTFRCDPISEHNRLYWYRQTLGQGPEFLTYFQNEAQLEKSRLLSDRFSAERPKGSFSTLEIQRTEQGDSAMYLCASSPNRAQNTEAFFGQGTRLTVV.